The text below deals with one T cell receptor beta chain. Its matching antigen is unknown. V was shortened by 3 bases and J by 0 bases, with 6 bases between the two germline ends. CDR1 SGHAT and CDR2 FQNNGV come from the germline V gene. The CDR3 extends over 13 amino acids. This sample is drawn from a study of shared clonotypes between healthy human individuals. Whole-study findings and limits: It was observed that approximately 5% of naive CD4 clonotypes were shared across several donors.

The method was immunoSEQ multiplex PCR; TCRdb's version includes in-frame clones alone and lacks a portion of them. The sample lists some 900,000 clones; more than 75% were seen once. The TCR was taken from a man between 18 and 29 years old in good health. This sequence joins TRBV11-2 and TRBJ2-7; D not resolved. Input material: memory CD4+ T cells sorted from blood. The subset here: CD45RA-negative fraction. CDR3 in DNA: TGTGCCAGCAGCTTGAAGTTCTCCTACGAGCAGTACTTC. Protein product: CASSLKFSYEQYF.